This TCR beta chain derives from a study of cytomegalovirus exposure and HLA in healthy donors. This PCR relied on a set of 60 Vbeta primers and 13 Jbeta primers. The method was immunoSEQ multiplex PCR; TCRdb's version includes in-frame clones alone and lacks a portion of them. Among over 150,000 clones listed, less than 80% were seen once. Trimming removed 4 bases from V and 2 bases from J; junction bases left unmatched: 8. CDR1 and CDR2 from the germline V gene are SGHNT and YYREEE (reference sequence). The CDR3 sequence is 16 residues long. The chain couples TRBV5-4 to TRBJ1-3, with 8 bases aligning to TRBD1. The sequence was collected from a man younger than 40 in good health and CMV-seronegative. Sequencing used PBMCs. The CDR3 loop reads CASSGPTGGTGNTIYF. The DNA of the CDR3 is TGTGCCAGCAGCGGACCCACAGGGGGAACTGGAAACACCATATATTTT.